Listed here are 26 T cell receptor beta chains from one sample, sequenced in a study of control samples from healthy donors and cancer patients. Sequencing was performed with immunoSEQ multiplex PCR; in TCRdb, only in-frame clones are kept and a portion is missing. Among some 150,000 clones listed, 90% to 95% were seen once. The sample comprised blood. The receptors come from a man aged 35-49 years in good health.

The CDR3 coding sequence is TGTGCCAGCAGCTTGCGGGGAATCCCACATACGCAGTATTTT. It specifies CASSLRGIPHTQYF. The chain combines TRBV5-6 with TRBJ2-3; D is perhaps TRBD2 (5 bases). Germline V gives CDR1 SGHDT, CDR2 YYEEEE. The CDR3 length is 14 residues. Trimming took off 1 base at V and 7 bases at J, with 13 bases between the two ends.

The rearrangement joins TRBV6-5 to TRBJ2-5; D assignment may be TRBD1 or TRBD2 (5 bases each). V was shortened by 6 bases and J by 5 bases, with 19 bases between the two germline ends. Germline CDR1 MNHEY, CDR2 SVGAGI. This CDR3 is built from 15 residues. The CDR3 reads CASSNRDLNWETQYF. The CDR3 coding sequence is TGTGCCAGCAGCAACCGGGACCTAAATTGGGAGACCCAGTACTTC.

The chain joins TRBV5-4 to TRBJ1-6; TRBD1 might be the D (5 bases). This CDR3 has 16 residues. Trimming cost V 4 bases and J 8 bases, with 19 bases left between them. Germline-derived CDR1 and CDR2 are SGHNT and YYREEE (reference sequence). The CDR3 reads CASSKPGLHVDSPLHF. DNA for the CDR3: TGTGCCAGCAGCAAACCGGGACTCCATGTAGATTCACCCCTCCACTTT.

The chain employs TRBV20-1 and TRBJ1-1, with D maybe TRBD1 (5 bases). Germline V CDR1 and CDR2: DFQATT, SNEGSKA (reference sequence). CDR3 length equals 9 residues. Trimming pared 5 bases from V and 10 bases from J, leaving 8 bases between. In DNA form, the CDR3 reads TGCAGTGCTCAGCAGGGAGCTTTCTTT. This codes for CSAQQGAFF.

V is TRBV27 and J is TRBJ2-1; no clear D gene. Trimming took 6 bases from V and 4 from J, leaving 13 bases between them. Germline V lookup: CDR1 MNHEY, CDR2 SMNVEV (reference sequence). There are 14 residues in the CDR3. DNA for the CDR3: TGTGCCAGCAGCCAGCCGAGCCTATACAATGAGCAGTTCTTC. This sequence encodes CASSQPSLYNEQFF.

The CDR3 loop is CATSDFRNGYTF. DNA for the CDR3: TGTGCCACCAGTGATTTCAGAAATGGCTACACCTTC. V and J are TRBV24-1 and TRBJ1-2; D remains ambiguous. Germline V gives CDR1 KGHDR, CDR2 SFDVKD. The CDR3 covers 12 residues. V gave up 1 base and J gave up 6 bases, with 5 bases separating them.

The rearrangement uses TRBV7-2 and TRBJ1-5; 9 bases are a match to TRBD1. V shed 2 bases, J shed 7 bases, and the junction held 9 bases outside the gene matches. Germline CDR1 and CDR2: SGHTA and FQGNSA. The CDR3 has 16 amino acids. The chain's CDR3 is CASSLPGTGRQQPQHF. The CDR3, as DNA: TGTGCCAGCAGCTTACCCGGGACAGGGCGTCAACAGCCCCAGCATTTT.

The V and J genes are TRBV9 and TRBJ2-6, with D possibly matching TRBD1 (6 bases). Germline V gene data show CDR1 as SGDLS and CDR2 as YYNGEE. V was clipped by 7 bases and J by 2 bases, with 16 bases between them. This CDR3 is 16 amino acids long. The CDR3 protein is CASVPGTGPGANVLTF. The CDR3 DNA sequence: TGTGCCAGCGTACCCGGAACAGGGCCTGGGGCCAACGTCCTGACTTTC.

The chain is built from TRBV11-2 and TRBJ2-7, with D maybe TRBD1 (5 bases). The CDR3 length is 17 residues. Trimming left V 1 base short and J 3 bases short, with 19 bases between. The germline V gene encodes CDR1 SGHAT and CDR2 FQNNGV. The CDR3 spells CASSLVEGAWTHYEQYF. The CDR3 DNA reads TGTGCCAGCAGCTTAGTGGAAGGGGCCTGGACACACTACGAGCAGTACTTC.

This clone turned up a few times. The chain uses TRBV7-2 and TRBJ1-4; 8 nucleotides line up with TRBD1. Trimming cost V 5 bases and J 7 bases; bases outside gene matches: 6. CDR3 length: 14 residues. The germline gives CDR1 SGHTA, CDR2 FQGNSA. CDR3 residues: CASSQGQGFEKLFF. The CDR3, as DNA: TGTGCCAGCAGCCAAGGACAGGGTTTTGAAAAACTGTTTTTT.

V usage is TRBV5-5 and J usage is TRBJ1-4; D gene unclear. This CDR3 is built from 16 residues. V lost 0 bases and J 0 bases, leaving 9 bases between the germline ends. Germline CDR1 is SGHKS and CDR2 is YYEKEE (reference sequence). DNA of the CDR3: TGTGCCAGCAGCTTGGAATGGGGAGCAACTAATGAAAAACTGTTTTTT. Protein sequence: CASSLEWGATNEKLFF.

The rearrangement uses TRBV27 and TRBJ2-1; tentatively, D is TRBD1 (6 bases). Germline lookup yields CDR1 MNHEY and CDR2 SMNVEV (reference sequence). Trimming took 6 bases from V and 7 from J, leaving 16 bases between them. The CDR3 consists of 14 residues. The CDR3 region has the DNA TGTGCCAGCAGCCCGAAGGGGGAAAGAAATGAGCAGTTCTTC. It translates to CASSPKGERNEQFF.

In DNA, the CDR3 is TGTGCCAGCAGCGTAGCAACCGGGGGGGATGAAGCTTTCTTT. It specifies CASSVATGGDEAFF. This chain links TRBV9 with TRBJ1-1; a weak D match, TRBD1 (5 bases). V was pared by 0 bases and J by 7 bases, with 13 bases between. Per germline, CDR1 SGDLS and CDR2 YYNGEE. The CDR3 length is 14 residues.

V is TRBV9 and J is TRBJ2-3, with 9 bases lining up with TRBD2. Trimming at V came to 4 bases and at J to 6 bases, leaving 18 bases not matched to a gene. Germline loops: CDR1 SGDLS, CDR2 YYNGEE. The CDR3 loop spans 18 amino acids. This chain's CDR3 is CASSPAGGSYLYADTQYF. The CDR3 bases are TGTGCCAGCAGCCCAGCGGGGGGCTCGTATTTATACGCTGATACGCAGTATTTT.

CDR3 nucleotides: TGTGCCAGCAGCGTAGCACAGGCTGGCTATGGCTACACCTTC. This translates into CASSVAQAGYGYTF. The chain links TRBV9 to TRBJ1-2; D possibly corresponds to TRBD1 (5 bases). The CDR3 sequence is 14 residues long. Trimming removed 0 bases at V and 4 bases at J, with 10 bases between. CDR1 and CDR2 (germline): SGDLS, YYNGEE.

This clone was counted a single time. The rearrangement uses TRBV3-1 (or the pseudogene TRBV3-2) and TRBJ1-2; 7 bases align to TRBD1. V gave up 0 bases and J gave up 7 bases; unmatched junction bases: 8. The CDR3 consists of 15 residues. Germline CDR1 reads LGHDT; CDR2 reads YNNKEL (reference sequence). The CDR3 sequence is CASSQELGQPRGYTF. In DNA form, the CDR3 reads TGTGCCAGCAGCCAAGAACTGGGACAGCCCCGTGGCTACACCTTC.

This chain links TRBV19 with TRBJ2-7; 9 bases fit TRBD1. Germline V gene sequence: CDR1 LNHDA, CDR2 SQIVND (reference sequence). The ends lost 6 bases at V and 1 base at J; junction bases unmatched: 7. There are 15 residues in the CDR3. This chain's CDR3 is CASSRPGQGSYEQYF. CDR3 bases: TGTGCCAGTAGCAGACCGGGACAGGGTTCCTACGAGCAGTACTTC.

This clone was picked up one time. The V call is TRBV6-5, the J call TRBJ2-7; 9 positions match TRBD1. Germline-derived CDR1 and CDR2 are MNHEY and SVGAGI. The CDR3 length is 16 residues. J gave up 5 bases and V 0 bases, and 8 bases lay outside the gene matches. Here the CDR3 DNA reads TGTGCCAGCAGTTACTCGGAGGACAGGGGAACCCACGAGCAGTACTTC. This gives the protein CASSYSEDRGTHEQYF.

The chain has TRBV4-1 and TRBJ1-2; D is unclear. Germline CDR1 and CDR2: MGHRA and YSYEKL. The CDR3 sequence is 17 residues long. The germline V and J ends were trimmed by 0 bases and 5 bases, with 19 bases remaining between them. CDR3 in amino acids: CASSQDFGQTLFYGYTF. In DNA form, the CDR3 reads TGCGCCAGCAGCCAAGACTTCGGTCAGACCCTTTTTTATGGCTACACCTTC.

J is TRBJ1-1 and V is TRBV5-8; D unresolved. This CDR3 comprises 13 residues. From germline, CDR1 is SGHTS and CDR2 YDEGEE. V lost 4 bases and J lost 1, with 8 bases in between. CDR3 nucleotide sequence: TGTGCCAGCAGCAGGCAGAGGAACACTGAAGCTTTCTTT. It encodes CASSRQRNTEAFF.

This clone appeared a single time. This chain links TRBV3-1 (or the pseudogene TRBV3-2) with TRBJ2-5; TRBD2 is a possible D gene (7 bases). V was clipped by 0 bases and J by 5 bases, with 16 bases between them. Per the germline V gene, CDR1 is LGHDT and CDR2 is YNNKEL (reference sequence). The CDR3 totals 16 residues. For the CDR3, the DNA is TGTGCCAGCAGCCAAGACCTAGGGGGGGCCGGGGAGACCCAGTACTTC. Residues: CASSQDLGGAGETQYF.

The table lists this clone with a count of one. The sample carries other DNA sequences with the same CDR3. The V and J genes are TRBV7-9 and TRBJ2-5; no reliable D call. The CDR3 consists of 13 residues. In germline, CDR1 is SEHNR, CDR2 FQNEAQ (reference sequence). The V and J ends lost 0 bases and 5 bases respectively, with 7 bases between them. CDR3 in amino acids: CASSLALWETQYF. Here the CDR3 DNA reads TGTGCCAGCAGCTTAGCGCTGTGGGAGACCCAGTACTTC. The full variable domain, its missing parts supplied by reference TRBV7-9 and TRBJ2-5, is DTGVSQNPRHKITKRGQNVTFRCDPISEHNRLYWYRQTLGQGPEFLTYFQNEAQLEKSRLLSDRFSAERPKGSFSTLEIQRTEQGDSAMYLCASSLALWETQYFGPGTRLLVL.

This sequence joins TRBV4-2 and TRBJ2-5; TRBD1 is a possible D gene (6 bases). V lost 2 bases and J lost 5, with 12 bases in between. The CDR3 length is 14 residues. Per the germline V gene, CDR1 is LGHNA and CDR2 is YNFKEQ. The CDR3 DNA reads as TGTGCCAGCAGCCAATACAGGGTTTCCGAGACCCAGTACTTC. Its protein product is CASSQYRVSETQYF.

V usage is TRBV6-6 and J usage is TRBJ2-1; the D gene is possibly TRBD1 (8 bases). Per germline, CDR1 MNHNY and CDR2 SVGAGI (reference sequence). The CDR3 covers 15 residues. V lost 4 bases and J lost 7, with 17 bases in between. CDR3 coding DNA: TGTGCCAGCAGTTCCCGGACAGGGAGGGTTAATGAGCAGTTCTTC. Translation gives CASSSRTGRVNEQFF.

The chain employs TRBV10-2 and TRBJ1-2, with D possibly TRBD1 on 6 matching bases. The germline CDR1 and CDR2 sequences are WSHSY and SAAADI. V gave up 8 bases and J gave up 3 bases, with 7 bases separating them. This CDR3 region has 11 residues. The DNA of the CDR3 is TGCGCCAGCTCAGGGGACTATGGCTACACCTTC. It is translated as CASSGDYGYTF.

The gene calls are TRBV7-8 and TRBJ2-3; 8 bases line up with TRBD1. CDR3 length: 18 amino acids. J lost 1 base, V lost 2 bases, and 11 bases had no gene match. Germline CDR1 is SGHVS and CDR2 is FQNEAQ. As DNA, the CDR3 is TGTGCCAGCAGCTTAAGGAGTACAGGGGGATGGGGCACAGATACGCAGTATTTT. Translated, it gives CASSLRSTGGWGTDTQYF.